This TCR beta chain was retrieved from a study of blood T cells in healthy people across ages. The CDR3 is made up of 17 amino acids. From germline, CDR1 is KGHDR and CDR2 SFDVKD. Regarding this clonotype: Its antigen is as yet unknown.

Broader study findings: Naive CD4+ cells and diversity were both higher in long-lived donors than in aged donors.

With a J-beta primer mix and a sample-barcoded 5' primer, a second PCR ran about 7 to 11 cycles. TCRdb called the 5' RACE reads again in MiXCR, with one record for every CDR3 protein. The data show around 1,800,000 distinct CDR3 sequences, more than 35% seen once. Specimen: blood. This chain links TRBV24-1 with TRBJ2-1; TRBD1 is a possible D gene (6 bases). Matching the DNA end better, TRBJ2-7 makes the J call doubtful. This receptor was obtained from a human donor in good health. CDR3 in amino acids: CATSDLQQGSSYNEQYF. In DNA form, the CDR3 reads TGTGCCACCAGTGATTTGCAGCAGGGGAGCTCCTACAATGAGCAGTACTTC.